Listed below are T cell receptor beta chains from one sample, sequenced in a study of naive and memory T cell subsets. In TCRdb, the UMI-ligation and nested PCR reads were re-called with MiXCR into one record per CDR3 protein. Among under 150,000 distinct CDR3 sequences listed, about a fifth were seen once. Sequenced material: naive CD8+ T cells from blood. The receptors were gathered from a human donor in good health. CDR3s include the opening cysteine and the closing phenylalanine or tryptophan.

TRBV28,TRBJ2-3,CASRLAGGPGDTQYF
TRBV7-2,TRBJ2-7,CASSLGFGPPPYEQYF
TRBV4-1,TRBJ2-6,CASSQATGGSSGANVLTF
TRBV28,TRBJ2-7,CASILLGQGAYEQYF
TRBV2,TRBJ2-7,CASIGTTSYEQYF
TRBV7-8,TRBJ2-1,CASSNDKTSGSGNEQFF
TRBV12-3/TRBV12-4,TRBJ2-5,CASSDGGLQETQYF
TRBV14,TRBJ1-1,CASDAWDPQNTEAFF
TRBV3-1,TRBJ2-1,CASSPDPGNEQFF
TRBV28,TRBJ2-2,CASSSASGTNTGELFF
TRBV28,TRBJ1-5,CASSFWQGVLQPQHF
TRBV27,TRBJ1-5,CASSFSPTWPQHF
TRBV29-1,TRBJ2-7,CSVEDQPYEQYF
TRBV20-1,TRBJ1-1,CTSSRGAFF
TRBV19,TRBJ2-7,CASTFSARGEYEQYF
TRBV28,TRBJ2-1,CASSLLGRGSVFDEQFF
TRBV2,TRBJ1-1,CAGTTDNTEAFF
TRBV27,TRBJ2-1,CASSLGFEQFF
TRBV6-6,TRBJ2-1,CASTPTADPSYNEQFF
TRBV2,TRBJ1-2,CASSERTGPYGYTF
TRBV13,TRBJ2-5,CASSSTLGRQETQYF
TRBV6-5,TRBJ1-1,CASSYSVLGTEAFF
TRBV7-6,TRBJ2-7,CASSSRGSTYEQYF
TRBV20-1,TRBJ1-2,CSARSVGANYGYTF
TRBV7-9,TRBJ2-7,CASSSLIQRLAGAPEQYF
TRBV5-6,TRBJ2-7,CASSPPSAGYEQYF
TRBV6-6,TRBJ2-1,CASSYLGTSGSSYNEQFF
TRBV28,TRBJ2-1,CASSSRTSRYNEQFF
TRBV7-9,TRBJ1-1,CASSFRTGGTEAFF
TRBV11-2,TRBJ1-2,CASSRKYRDGFFGYTF
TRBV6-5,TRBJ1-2,CASSFSGRYGYTF
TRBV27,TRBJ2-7,CASSLAGQYEQYF
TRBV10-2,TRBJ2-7,CASRESYEQYF
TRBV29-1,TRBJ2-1,CSVLGPNEQFF
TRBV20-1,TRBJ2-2,CSAPIAGELFF
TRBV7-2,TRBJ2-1,CASSLVGVYNEQFF
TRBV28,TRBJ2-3,CASSIGAVNTDTQYF
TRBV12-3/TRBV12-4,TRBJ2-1,CASTQGGLSYNEQFF
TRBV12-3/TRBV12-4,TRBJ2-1,CASYEDRADEQFF
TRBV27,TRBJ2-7,CASSSNGVEQYF
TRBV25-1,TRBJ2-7,CASSAGYYEQYF
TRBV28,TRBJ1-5,CASSLGIGARPQHF
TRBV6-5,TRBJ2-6,CASSPTPRVSGANVLTF
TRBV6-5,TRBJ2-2,CASRPDLSGELFF
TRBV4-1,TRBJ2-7,CASSQVKGAKEYEQYF
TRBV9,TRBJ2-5,CASSVARGHGGRKTQYF
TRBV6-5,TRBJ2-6,CASSYPQGSGANVLTF
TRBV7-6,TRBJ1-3,CASSLGSVSGNTIYF
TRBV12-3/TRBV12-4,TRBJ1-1,CASRGVRGRYTEAFF
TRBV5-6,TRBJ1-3,CASSLVSLSSSSGNTIYF
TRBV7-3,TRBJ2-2,CASSPGGGGVAGELFF
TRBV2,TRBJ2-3,CASSFERLGLAEYRDTQYF
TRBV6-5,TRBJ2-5,CASNAGETQYF